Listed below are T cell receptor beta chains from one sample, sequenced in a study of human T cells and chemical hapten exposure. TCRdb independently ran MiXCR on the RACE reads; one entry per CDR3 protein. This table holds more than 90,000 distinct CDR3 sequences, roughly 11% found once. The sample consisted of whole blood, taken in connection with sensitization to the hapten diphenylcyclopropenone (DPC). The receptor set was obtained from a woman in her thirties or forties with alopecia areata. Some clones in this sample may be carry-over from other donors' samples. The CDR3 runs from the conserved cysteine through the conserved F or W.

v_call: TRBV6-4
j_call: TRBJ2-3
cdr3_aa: CASSDSVAPTDTQYF

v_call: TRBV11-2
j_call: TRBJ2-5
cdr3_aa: CASSLRQGGETQYF

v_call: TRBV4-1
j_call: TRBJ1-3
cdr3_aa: CASSQDPPASAGNTIYF

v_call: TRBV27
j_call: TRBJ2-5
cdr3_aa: CASSPLDSHQETQYF

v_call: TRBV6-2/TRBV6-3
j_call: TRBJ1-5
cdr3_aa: CASEDRGNQPQHF

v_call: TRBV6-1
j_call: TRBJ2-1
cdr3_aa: CASTRNYNEQFF

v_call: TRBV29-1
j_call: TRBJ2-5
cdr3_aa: CSVGLAGREGAQYF

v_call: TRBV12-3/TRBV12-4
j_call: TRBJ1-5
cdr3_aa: CASSLGVTSGQPQHF

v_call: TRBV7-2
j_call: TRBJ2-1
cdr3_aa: CASSHRTSGSYEQFF

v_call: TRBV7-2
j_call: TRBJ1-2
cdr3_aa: CASSPRRTENYGYTF

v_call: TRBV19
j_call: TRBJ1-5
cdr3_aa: CASSPPGTGTGQPQHF

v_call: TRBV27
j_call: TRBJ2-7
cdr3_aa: CASRPQGGTYEQYF

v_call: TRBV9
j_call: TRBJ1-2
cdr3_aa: CASSEGLWDYGYTF

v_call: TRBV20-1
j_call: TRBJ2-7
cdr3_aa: CSAPMRGTYEQYF

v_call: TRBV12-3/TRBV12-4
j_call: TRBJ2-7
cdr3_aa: CASSLIPGPDWEQYF

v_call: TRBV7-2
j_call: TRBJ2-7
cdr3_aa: CASSTNAEGGGGYF

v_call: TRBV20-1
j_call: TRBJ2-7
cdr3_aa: CSARGPLGQGRSSYEQYF

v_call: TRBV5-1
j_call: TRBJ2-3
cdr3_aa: CASSYGLAGDTQYF

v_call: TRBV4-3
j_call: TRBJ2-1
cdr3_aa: CASTVLAGVYNEQFF

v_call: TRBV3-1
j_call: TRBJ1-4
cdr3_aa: CASSQETGTNEKLFF

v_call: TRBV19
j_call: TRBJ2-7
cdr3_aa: CASSIGLTQGEQYF

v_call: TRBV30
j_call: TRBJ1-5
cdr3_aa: CAWSQGLSGQPQHF

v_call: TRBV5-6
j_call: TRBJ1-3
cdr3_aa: CASSFVGPSPLISGNTIYF

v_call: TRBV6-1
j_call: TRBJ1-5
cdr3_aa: CASSTGERVPQHF

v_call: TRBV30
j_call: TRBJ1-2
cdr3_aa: CAWSVLSNYGYTF

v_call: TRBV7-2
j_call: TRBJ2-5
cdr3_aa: CASSFGLAGGQETQYF

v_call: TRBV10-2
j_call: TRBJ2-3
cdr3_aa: CASSEPDTQYF

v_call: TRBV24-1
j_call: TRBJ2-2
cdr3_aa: CATSDRDTTNTGELFF

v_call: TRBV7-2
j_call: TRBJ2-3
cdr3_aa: CACRLVGVFTDTQYF

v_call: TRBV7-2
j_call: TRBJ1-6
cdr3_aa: CASTSVGSPLHF

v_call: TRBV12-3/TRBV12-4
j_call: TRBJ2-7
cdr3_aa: CASSHGIGTYEQYF

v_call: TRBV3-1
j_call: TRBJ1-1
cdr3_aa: CASSQDGPMNTEAFF

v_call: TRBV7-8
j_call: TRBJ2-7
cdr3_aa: CASSLVWRAGSSYEQYF

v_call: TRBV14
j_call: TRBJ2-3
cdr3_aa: CASSQVAGTDTQYF

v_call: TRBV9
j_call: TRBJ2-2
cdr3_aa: CASSTRTFTGELFF

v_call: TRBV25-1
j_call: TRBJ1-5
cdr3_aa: CANSGNLGQPQHF

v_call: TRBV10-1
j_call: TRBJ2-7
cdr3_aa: CASSVSGRAYEQYF

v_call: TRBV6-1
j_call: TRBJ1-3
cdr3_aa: CASSEKTGGNSGNTIYF

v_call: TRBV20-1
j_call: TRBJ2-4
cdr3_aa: CSAREGPGIQYF

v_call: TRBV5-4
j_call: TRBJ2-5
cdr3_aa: CASSFRIAGVETQYF

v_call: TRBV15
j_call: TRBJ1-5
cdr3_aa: CATSRGGGNQPQHF

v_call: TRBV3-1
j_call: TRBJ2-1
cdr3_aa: CASSPLSGGANEQFF

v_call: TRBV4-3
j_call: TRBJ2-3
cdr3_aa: CASSQAAQRTDTQYF

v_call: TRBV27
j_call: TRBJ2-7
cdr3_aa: CASSFRPGETYAQYF